The 2 T cell receptor beta chains reported below all come from one sample, sequenced in a study of CD8 T cells in Susac syndrome. With random hexamers, roughly 0.45 to 1 ug RNA was reverse transcribed. Via MiXCR, TCRdb re-called the immunoSEQ multiplex PCR reads, giving one row per CDR3 protein. The profile covers more than 90,000 distinct CDR3 sequences, with roughly 93% appearing a single time and just under 0.095% taken by the ten largest. Sequenced sample: CD4+ T cells from PBMCs. Source of these receptors: a human donor with multiple sclerosis.

Only a few counts were recorded for this clonotype. The V gene is TRBV29-1, the J gene TRBJ1-1; D is uncertain. CDR3 length: 11 residues. Trimming removed 4 bases at V and 0 bases at J, with 3 bases between. CDR1 is SQVTM and CDR2 is ANQGSEA in the germline V gene. This CDR3 is CSVGLNTEAFF. The DNA for the CDR3 is TGCAGCGTTGGATTGAACACTGAAGCTTTCTTT. The full variable domain, in which reference TRBV29-1 and TRBJ1-1 provide the parts outside the CDR3, is SAVISQKPSRDICQRGTSLTIQCQVDSQVTMMFWYRQQPGQSLTLIATANQGSEATYESGFVIDKFPISRPNLTFSTLTVSNMSPEDSSIYLCSVGLNTEAFFGQGTRLTVV.

The chain combines TRBV7-2 with TRBJ2-5; D is perhaps TRBD1 (6 bases). The V end lost 1 base, the J end lost 4 bases, and 10 bases lay between the germline ends. This CDR3 region has 14 residues. The germline V gene has CDR1 SGHTA and CDR2 FQGNSA. The CDR3 bases are TGTGCCAGCAGCTTAGGAGCCAGGGGAGAGACCCAGTACTTC. Its protein product is CASSLGARGETQYF.